This TCR beta chain comes out of a study of blood T cell dynamics during melanoma immunotherapy. General study points: Clones driving repertoire changes may be melanoma-specific or general immune activation.

Profiled with immunoSEQ multiplex PCR; TCRdb holds only in-frame clones, not every one. In total, the table holds 70 or so clones. On this clone: Antigen: not known.

Germline lookup yields CDR1 LGHNA and CDR2 YSLEER. The V end was cut by 3 bases, the J end by 7 bases, with 19 bases between. The CDR3 is 15 residues long. Time point here: week 3, after first cycle of checkpoint inhibitor. One draw preceded checkpoint blockade; another followed its first cycle at week 3. Prior systemic cancer therapy, immunosuppressant use and other active malignancies excluded patients. The chain is built from TRBV4-3 and TRBJ2-7; weak D call: TRBD2 (6 bases). This TCR came from a human donor with melanoma. Some clones in this sample may be carry-over from other donors' samples. This specimen consisted of cell-free DNA from blood, obtained from a patient treated with checkpoint blockade. As DNA, the CDR3 is TGCGCCAGCAGCCAGGCGGGGCAGGGAAATGAAGAGCAGTACTTC. It specifies CASSQAGQGNEEQYF.